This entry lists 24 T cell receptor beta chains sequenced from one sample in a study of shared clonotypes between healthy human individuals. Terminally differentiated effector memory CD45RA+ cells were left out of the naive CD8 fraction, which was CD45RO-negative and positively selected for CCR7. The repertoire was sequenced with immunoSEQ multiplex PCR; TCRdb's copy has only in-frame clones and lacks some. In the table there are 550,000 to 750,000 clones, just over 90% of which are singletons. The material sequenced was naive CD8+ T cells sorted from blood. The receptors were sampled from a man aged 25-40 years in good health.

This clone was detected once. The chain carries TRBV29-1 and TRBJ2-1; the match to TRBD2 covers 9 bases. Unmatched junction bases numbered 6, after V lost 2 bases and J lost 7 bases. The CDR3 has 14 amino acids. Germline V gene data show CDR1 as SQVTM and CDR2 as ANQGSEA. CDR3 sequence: CSVERGTSNNEQFF. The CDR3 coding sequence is TGCAGCGTTGAACGTGGGACTAGCAATAATGAGCAGTTCTTC.

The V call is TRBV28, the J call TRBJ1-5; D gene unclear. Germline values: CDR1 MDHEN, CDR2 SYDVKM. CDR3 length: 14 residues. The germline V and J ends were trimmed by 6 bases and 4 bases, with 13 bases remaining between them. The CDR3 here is CASSLREDNQPQHF. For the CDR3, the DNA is TGTGCCAGCAGCCTAAGGGAGGATAATCAGCCCCAGCATTTT.

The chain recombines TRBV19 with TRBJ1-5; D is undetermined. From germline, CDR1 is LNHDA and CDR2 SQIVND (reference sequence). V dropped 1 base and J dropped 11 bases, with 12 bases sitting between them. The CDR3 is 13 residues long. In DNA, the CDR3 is TGTGCCAGTAGTATAGCAGGCGTCTCAGCCCAGCATTTT. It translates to CASSIAGVSAQHF.

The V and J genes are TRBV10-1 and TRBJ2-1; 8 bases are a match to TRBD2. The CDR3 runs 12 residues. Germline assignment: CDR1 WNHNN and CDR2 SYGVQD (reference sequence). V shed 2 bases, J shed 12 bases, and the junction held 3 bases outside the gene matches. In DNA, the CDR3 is TGCGCCAGCAGTGAGCCGGGAGGGAGGCAGTTCTTC. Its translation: CASSEPGGRQFF.

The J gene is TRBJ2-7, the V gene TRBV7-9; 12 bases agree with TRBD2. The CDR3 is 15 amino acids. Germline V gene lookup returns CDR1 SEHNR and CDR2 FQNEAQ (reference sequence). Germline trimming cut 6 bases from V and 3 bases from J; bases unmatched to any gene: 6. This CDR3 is CASSSTSGSLYEQYF. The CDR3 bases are TGTGCCAGCAGTTCGACTAGCGGGAGTCTCTACGAGCAGTACTTC.

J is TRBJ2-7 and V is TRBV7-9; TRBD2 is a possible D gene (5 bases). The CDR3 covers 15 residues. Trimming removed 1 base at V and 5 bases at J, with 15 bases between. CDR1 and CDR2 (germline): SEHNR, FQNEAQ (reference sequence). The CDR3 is CASSLGRTVENEQYF. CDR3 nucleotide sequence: TGTGCCAGCAGCTTAGGGAGGACGGTAGAAAACGAGCAGTACTTC.

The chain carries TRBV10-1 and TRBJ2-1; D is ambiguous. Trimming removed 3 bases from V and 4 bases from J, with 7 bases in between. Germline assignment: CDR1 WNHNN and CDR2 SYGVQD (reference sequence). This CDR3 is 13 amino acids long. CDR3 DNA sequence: TGCGCCAGCAGTGAAAAGAAGTACAATGAGCAGTTCTTC. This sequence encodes CASSEKKYNEQFF.

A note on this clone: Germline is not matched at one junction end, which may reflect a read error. CDR3 sequence reads: CASIEGTGVGYEQYF. As DNA, the CDR3 is TGTGCCAGCATTGAAGGGACAGGGGTTGGGTACGAGCAGTACTTC. This chain links TRBV2 with TRBJ2-7; 10 bases fit TRBD1. Germline CDR1 SNHLY, CDR2 FYNNEI. CDR3 size: 15 residues.

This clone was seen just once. The CDR3 loop is CASSQDSGISTDTQYF. The CDR3 DNA reads TGCGCCAGCAGCCAAGACTCCGGGATAAGCACAGATACGCAGTATTTT. The rearrangement links TRBV4-3 to TRBJ2-3; tentative D call: TRBD2 (5 bases). Between the trimmed V and J ends, which lost 0 bases and 0 bases, there was a span of 10 bases. The germline V gene has CDR1 LGHNA and CDR2 YSLEER. The CDR3 has 16 residues.

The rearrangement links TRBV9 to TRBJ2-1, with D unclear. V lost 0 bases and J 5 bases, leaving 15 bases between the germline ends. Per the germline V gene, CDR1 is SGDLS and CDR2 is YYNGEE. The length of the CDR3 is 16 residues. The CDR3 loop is CASSVVGLAVHNEQFF. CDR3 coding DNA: TGTGCCAGCAGCGTAGTAGGGTTAGCCGTACACAATGAGCAGTTCTTC.

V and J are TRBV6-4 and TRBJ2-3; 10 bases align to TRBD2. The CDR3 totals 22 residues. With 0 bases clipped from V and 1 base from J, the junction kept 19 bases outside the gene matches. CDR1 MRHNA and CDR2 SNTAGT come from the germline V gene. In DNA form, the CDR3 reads TGTGCCAGCAGTGACTCAAACCCCAGAGACTGGGTAGCGGGAGGCCGCACAGATACGCAGTATTTT. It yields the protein CASSDSNPRDWVAGGRTDTQYF.

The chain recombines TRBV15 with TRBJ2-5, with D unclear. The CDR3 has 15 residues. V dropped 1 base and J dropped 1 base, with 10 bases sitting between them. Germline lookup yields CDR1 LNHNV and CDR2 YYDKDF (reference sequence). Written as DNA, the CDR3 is TGTGCCACCAGCAGAGGTCGAAATACCCAAGAGACCCAGTACTTC. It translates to CATSRGRNTQETQYF.

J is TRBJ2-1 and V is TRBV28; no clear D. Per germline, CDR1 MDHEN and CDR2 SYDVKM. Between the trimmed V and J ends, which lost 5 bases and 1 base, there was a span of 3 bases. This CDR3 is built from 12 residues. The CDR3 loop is CASSGSYNEQFF. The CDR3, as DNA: TGTGCCAGCAGTGGATCCTACAATGAGCAGTTCTTC.

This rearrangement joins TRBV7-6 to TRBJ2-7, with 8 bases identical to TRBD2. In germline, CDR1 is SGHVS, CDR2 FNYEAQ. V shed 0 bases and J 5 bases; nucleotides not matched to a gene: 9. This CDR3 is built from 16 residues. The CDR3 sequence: CASSLAAGVRINEQYF. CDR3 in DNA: TGTGCCAGCAGCTTAGCAGCGGGAGTGAGGATTAACGAGCAGTACTTC.

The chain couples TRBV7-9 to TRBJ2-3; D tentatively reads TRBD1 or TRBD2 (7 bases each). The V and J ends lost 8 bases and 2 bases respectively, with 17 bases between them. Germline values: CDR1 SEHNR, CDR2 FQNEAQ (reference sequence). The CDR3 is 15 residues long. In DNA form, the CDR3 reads TGTGCCAGCGGATCCACAGGGGACTACACAGATACGCAGTATTTT. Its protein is CASGSTGDYTDTQYF. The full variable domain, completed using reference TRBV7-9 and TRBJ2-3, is DTGVSQNPRHKITKRGQNVTFRCDPISEHNRLYWYRQTLGQGPEFLTYFQNEAQLEKSRLLSDRFSAERPKGSFSTLEIQRTEQGDSAMYLCASGSTGDYTDTQYFGPGTRLTVL.

As DNA, the CDR3 is TGTGCCAGCAGCACCCGCGGGACAGGTGGAAACACCATATATTTT. Translating it yields CASSTRGTGGNTIYF. The rearrangement joins TRBV6-6 to TRBJ1-3, with 8 positions matching TRBD1. This CDR3 contains 15 residues. The V gene's germline CDR1 is MNHNY and CDR2 SVGAGI (reference sequence). The trim removed 6 bases at V and 3 bases at J, leaving 7 bases unmatched.

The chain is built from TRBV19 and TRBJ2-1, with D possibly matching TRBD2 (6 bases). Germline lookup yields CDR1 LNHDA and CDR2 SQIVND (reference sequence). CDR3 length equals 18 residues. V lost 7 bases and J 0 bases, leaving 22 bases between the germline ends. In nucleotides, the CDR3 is TGTGCCAGTACCTCGGGACTTTTCCTCGGGTCCTCCTACAATGAGCAGTTCTTC. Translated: CASTSGLFLGSSYNEQFF. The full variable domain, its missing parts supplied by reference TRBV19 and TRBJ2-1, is DGGITQSPKYLFRKEGQNVTLSCEQNLNHDAMYWYRQDPGQGLRLIYYSQIVNDFQKGDIAEGYSVSREKKESFPLTVTSAQKNPTAFYLCASTSGLFLGSSYNEQFFGPGTRLTVL.

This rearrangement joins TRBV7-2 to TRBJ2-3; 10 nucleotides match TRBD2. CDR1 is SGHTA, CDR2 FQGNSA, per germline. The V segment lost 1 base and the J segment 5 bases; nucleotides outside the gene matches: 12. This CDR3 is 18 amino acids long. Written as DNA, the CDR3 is TGTGCCAGCAGCTTAGAACCGAGACTAGCGGGTCGGGGAGATACGCAGTATTTT. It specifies CASSLEPRLAGRGDTQYF. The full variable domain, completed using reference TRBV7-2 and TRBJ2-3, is GAGVSQSPSNKVTEKGKDVELRCDPISGHTALYWYRQSLGQGLEFLIYFQGNSAPDKSGLPSDRFSAERTGGSVSTLTIQRTQQEDSAVYLCASSLEPRLAGRGDTQYFGPGTRLTVL.

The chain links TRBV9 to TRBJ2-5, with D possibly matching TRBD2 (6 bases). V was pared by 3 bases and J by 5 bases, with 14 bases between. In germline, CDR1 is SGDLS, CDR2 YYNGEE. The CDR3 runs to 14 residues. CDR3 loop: CASSERAMLETQYF. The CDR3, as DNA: TGTGCCAGCAGCGAGCGGGCGATGTTGGAGACCCAGTACTTC.

CDR3 sequence: CASSVDSRAHNEQFF. CDR3 DNA: TGTGCCAGCAGCGTAGACAGCCGGGCCCACAATGAGCAGTTCTTC. The V gene is TRBV9, the J gene TRBJ2-1; D unresolved. The germline gives CDR1 SGDLS, CDR2 YYNGEE. The V gene lost 0 bases and the J gene lost 5 bases, with 12 bases spanning the gap. CDR3 size: 15 residues.

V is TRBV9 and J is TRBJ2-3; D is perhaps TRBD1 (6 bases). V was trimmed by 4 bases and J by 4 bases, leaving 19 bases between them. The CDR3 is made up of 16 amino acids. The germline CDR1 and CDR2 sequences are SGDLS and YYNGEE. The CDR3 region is CASSPLVRGGADTQYF. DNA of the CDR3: TGTGCCAGCAGCCCCCTGGTGCGAGGGGGTGCAGATACGCAGTATTTT.

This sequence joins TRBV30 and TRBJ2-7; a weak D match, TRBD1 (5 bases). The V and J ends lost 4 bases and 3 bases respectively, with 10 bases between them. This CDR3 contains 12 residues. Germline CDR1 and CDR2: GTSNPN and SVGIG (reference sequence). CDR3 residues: CAWTGSYYEQYF. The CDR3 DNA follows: TGTGCCTGGACAGGGTCCTACTACGAGCAGTACTTC.

The CDR3 protein is CASSKYQGMDEQFF. In DNA form, the CDR3 reads TGTGCCAGCAGCAAATATCAGGGGATGGATGAGCAGTTCTTC. The chain links TRBV11-2 to TRBJ2-1; tentative D call: TRBD1 (6 bases). Germline CDR1 SGHAT, CDR2 FQNNGV. CDR3 length: 14 amino acids. V was shortened by 5 bases and J by 8 bases, with 16 bases between the two germline ends.

The CDR3 protein is CASSLEGPFNQPQHF. CDR3 coding DNA: TGCGCCAGCAGCTTGGAGGGACCGTTCAATCAGCCCCAGCATTTT. The V call is TRBV5-1, the J call TRBJ1-5; D is possibly TRBD1 (5 bases). CDR3 length: 15 residues. Per germline, CDR1 SGHRS and CDR2 YFSETQ. Trimming pared 0 bases from V and 3 bases from J, leaving 10 bases between.